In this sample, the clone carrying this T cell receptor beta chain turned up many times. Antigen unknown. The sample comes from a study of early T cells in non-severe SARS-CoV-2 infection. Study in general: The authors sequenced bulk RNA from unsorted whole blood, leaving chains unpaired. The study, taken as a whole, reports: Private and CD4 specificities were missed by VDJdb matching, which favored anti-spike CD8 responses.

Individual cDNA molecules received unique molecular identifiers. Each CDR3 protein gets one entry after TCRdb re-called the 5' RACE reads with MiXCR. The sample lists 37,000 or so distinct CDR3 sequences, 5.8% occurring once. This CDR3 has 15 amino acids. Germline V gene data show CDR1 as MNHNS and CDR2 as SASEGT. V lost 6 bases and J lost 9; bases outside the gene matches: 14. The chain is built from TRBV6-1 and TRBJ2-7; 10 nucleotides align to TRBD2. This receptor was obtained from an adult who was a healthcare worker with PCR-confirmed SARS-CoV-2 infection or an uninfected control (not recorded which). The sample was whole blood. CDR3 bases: TGTGCCAGCAGGCCCGGGGAAGCGGGAGGGCCGGTGCAGTACTTC. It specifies CASRPGEAGGPVQYF.